This paragraph reports one T cell receptor (beta chain). This entry belongs to a study of blood T cell repertoires in COVID-19. The overall study: Whether acute or convalescent, the COVID-19 samples came from the United States, Italy and Spain. T cells, B-cell-depleted T cells, or PBMCs provided the cDNA or gDNA that served as material.

Germline V CDR1 and CDR2: MNHNY, SVGAGI (reference sequence). With 6 bases clipped from V and 1 base from J, the junction kept 6 bases outside the gene matches. The CDR3 has 15 amino acids. Study processing details: Reference gene primer amplification yielded estimated nucleated cell counts. This table comes from immunoSEQ multiplex PCR, and its TCRdb copy is limited to in-frame clones, with some not included. V, J and clone size are those of that table, while D and trimming were read from the DNA. The sample has 200,000 to 250,000 clones; almost 85% are singletons. This TCR was sampled from a woman between 45 and 60 years old with active or convalescent COVID-19. Material for sequencing was peripheral blood. The V gene is TRBV6-6, the J gene TRBJ2-1, with TRBD1 identical over 7 bases. The CDR3 region is CASSAPGGSYNEQFF. CDR3 coding DNA: TGTGCCAGCAGCGCACCAGGGGGTTCCTACAATGAGCAGTTCTTC.